This T cell receptor (beta chain) was recovered during a study of blood T cell dynamics during melanoma immunotherapy. General study results and limits: Disease-control patients' PBMC repertoires became either more clonal or more diverse at W3.

Points on this clone: Its antigen is not identified.

The CDR3 consists of 14 residues. The ends lost 4 bases at V and 4 bases at J; junction bases unmatched: 7. Looked up from germline, CDR1 is SGHRS and CDR2 is YFSETQ. The repertoire was sequenced with immunoSEQ multiplex PCR; TCRdb's copy has only in-frame clones and lacks some. Counted here are tens of thousands of clones, roughly nine tenths occurring once; the ten biggest clones make up roughly 1.1%. Time point in this sample: pre-treatment baseline. This clonotype originated in a human donor with melanoma. Sample: blood, taken from a patient treated with checkpoint blockade. The genes are TRBV5-1 and TRBJ2-7; 8 nucleotides agree with TRBD1. The CDR3 region has the DNA TGCGCCAGCAGCACGGACAGGGATATGTACGAGCAGTACTTC. It specifies CASSTDRDMYEQYF.